This T cell receptor (beta chain) appears in the sequencing data of a study of blood T cell repertoires in COVID-19. Trimming cost V 8 bases and J 2 bases, with 25 bases left between them. The CDR3 loop spans 19 amino acids. Per the germline V gene, CDR1 is LNHDA and CDR2 is SQIVND (reference sequence). Sequencing was performed with immunoSEQ multiplex PCR; in TCRdb, only in-frame clones are kept and a portion is missing. In the table there are around 270,000 clones, 91% of which are singletons. The chain has TRBV19 and TRBJ2-6, with unresolved D. The sample comprised peripheral blood. The receptor was isolated from a person aged 18-35 years with COVID-19, enrolled during active disease. The CDR3 nucleotides read TGTGCCAGTCGTAGTCCGGGTGACGTCCCATTCCCTGGGGCCAACGTCCTGACTTTC. Amino acids: CASRSPGDVPFPGANVLTF.